This TCR beta chain is from a study of T cells in Graves' hyperthyroidism and ophthalmopathy. Study-level findings and limits: Within blood appeared most thyroid clonotypes that had expanded above 0.001.

Authors of the study amplified TCR beta CDR3 regions from RNA transcripts. The TCR CDR3 first-round RT-PCR relied on the HTBI primer set. TCRdb itself ran the multiplex PCR reads through MiXCR, one entry per CDR3 protein. This table has 360,000 or so distinct CDR3 sequences, around a sixth appearing once. Ophthalmopathy in the patients scored at least 3 on Clinical Activity Score and at least 4 on NOSPECS grade, lasting under 3 months. Diagnoses were made from clinical symptoms, serum measures (thyroxine and TRAb), thyroid ultrasound and orbital computed tomography. Isolation of PBMCs was performed on around 10 ml fresh peripheral blood. This CDR3 is built from 13 residues. Trimming left V 6 bases short and J 0 bases short, with 5 bases between. This clonotype was detected many times. Antigen unknown.

The TCR comes from a middle-aged woman with Graves' ophthalmopathy. The sample comprised blood. The chain joins TRBV12-3 or TRBV12-4 to TRBJ2-2; D is unclear. The CDR3 bases are TGTGCCAGCAGAGGAGCGAACACCGGGGAGCTGTTTTTT. This codes for CASRGANTGELFF.